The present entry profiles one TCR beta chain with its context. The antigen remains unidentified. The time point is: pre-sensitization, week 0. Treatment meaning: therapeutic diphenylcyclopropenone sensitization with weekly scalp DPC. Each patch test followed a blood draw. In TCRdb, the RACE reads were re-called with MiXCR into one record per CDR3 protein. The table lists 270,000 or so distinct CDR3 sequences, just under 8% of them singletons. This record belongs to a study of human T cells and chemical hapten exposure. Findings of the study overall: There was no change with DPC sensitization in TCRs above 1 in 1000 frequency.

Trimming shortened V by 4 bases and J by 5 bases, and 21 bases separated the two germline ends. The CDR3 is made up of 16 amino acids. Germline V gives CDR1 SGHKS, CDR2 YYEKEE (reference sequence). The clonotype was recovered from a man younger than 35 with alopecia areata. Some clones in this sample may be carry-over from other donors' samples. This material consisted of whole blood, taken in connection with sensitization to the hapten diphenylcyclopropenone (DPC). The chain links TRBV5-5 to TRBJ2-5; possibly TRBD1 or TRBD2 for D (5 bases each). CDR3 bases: TGTGCCAGCAGCCTGCGGACGGGGCCCTGGGGGGAGACCCAGTACTTC. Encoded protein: CASSLRTGPWGETQYF.